This T cell receptor (beta chain) came from a study of blood T cells in healthy people across ages. The germline CDR1 and CDR2 sequences are MDHEN and SYDVKM. The CDR3 length is 17 residues. Deletions cut 4 bases from V and 5 bases from J, with 23 bases between. The authors ran a second PCR of 7 to 11 cycles using a sample-barcoded 5' primer and a J-beta primer mix. TCRdb re-called the 5' RACE reads through MiXCR, storing one row per CDR3 protein. The sample contains roughly 730,000 distinct CDR3 sequences, more than 55% of which appear only once. The sample taken for sequencing was blood. The chain recombines TRBV28 with TRBJ1-2; D uncertain. This TCR was sampled from a man aged 35 to 55 in good health. The CDR3: CASSYGPGYTPRYGYTF. In nucleotides, the CDR3 is TGTGCCAGCAGTTACGGGCCGGGTTATACCCCACGTTATGGCTACACCTTC.